Each of the 28 T cell receptor beta chains below was sequenced from the same sample in a study of regulatory T cells in long-lasting Graves disease. Documented time point: newly diagnosed GD, antithyroid drugs for less than 3 months. PBMC-extracted RNA yielded the TCR library. Arm-PCR of CDR3 regions with iRepertoire HTBI primers generated TCR beta libraries. TCRdb itself ran the multiplex PCR reads through MiXCR, one entry per CDR3 protein. The sample includes 400,000 to 450,000 distinct CDR3 sequences, 16% of them seen just once. The same sample was also studied in work on T cells in Graves' hyperthyroidism and ophthalmopathy.

Sequencing used peripheral blood mononuclear cells (PBMCs), obtained at new diagnosis, from a patient treated with antithyroid drugs. Receptors were obtained from a woman aged 25 to 39 with Graves disease.

The V and J genes are TRBV24-1 and TRBJ2-1; TRBD2 aligns across 11 bases. This CDR3 contains 15 residues. The germline V gene has CDR1 KGHDR and CDR2 SFDVKD. J was trimmed by 7 bases and V by 6 bases; bases with no gene match: 7. As DNA, the CDR3 is TGTGCCACCAGTTCCCTAGCGGGAGGATTAAATGAGCAGTTCTTC. Translated, it gives CATSSLAGGLNEQFF.

This clonotype has a handful of counts. The chain uses TRBV11-2 and TRBJ2-7; D not resolved. Germline CDR1 reads SGHAT; CDR2 reads FQNNGV. The germline V and J ends were trimmed by 5 bases and 6 bases, with 8 bases remaining between them. The CDR3 totals 11 residues. CDR3 in amino acids: CASSELGEQYF. The CDR3 nucleotides read TGTGCCAGCAGCGAACTTGGCGAGCAGTACTTC.

V usage is TRBV7-9 and J usage is TRBJ1-1, with D hard to call. Looked up from germline, CDR1 is SEHNR and CDR2 is FQNEAQ (reference sequence). This CDR3 has 13 amino acids. Trimming removed 4 bases at V and 1 base at J, with 7 bases between. CDR3: CASSSGGNTEAFF. CDR3 bases: TGTGCCAGCAGCTCCGGCGGGAACACTGAAGCTTTCTTT.

In its sample, this clonotype was seen many times. This sequence joins TRBV28 and TRBJ1-2, with D possibly being TRBD1 (5 bases). Looked up from germline, CDR1 is MDHEN and CDR2 is SYDVKM. The V and J ends lost 6 bases and 7 bases respectively, with 12 bases between them. This CDR3 comprises 12 residues. CDR3 bases: TGTGCCAGCAGGAAGGGGTCCCCTGGCTACACCTTC. Translated, it gives CASRKGSPGYTF.

This clonotype showed up many times. DNA of the CDR3: TGTGCCAGCAGCTTAGGGGTGGTTTTCTCAACGAACTATGGCTACACCTTC. This encodes CASSLGVVFSTNYGYTF. V usage is TRBV7-2 and J usage is TRBJ1-2; no definite D call. V shed 1 base and J shed 2 bases, with 17 bases lying between them. This CDR3 has 17 amino acids. CDR1 is SGHTA and CDR2 is FQGNSA in the germline V gene.

The chain couples TRBV6-2 or TRBV6-3 to TRBJ2-5, with 10 bases that match TRBD2. Judging by the DNA end, TRBJ2-7 fits better; the J call may be wrong. There are 16 residues in the CDR3. CDR1 and CDR2 (germline): MNHEY, SVGEGT. CDR3 sequence (DNA): TGTGCCAGCGGAGGGATGAGGGGACTAGCGATTGACGAGCAGTACTTC. It translates to CASGGMRGLAIDEQYF.

This clonotype was detected ten times or more. The chain carries TRBV7-2 and TRBJ2-3; the D gene could be TRBD1 or TRBD2 (5 bases each). The CDR3 runs 13 residues. Per germline, CDR1 SGHTA and CDR2 FQGNSA. The V gene lost 5 bases and the J gene lost 1 base, with 7 bases spanning the gap. CDR3 DNA: TGTGCCAGCAGCCTGGGGGGCACAGATACGCAGTATTTT. It codes for CASSLGGTDTQYF.

The chain links TRBV9 to TRBJ2-7, with 9 bases matching TRBD2. CDR1 is SGDLS and CDR2 is YYNGEE in the germline V gene. V was clipped by 4 bases and J by 6 bases; unmatched bases: 11. The CDR3 has 15 residues. CDR3 sequence: CASSPRGLAGSEQYF. CDR3 bases: TGTGCCAGCAGCCCCCGGGGGCTAGCGGGAAGCGAGCAGTACTTC.

This clonotype was seen many times. The chain is built from TRBV5-5 and TRBJ1-1, with 8 positions matching TRBD1. This CDR3 has 15 residues. Trimming took 5 bases from V and 5 from J; bases not matched to a gene: 11. Germline assignment: CDR1 SGHKS and CDR2 YYEKEE (reference sequence). The CDR3 DNA follows: TGTGCCAGCAGAAAGTTCCAGGGGGCTGGTACTGAAGCTTTCTTT. It translates to CASRKFQGAGTEAFF.

This clonotype was recorded at least ten times. The rearrangement links TRBV3-1 to TRBJ1-2; D remains unclear. The CDR3 contains 12 residues. Trimming pared 1 base from V and 8 bases from J, leaving 8 bases between. CDR1 and CDR2 (germline): LGHDT, YNNKEL (reference sequence). The CDR3: CASSQVGRGYTF. In nucleotides, the CDR3 is TGTGCCAGCAGCCAAGTTGGGCGCGGCTACACCTTC.

V is TRBV29-1 and J is TRBJ2-2; 7 bases map to TRBD2. The CDR3 consists of 14 residues. V lost 0 bases and J lost 5; bases outside the gene matches: 3. Per germline, CDR1 SQVTM and CDR2 ANQGSEA. The CDR3 sequence: CSVEDRAGTGELFF. In DNA form, the CDR3 reads TGCAGCGTTGAAGACAGAGCGGGAACCGGGGAGCTGTTTTTT.

This clonotype came up a few times. V usage is TRBV20-1 and J usage is TRBJ2-3; 9 positions agree with TRBD1. CDR1 is DFQATT and CDR2 is SNEGSKA in the germline V gene (reference sequence). This CDR3 is built from 13 residues. The V and J ends lost 6 bases and 4 bases, in that order; junction bases with no gene match: 5. In DNA form, the CDR3 reads TGCAGTGCAAACAGGGGGCGCCCAGATACGCAGTATTTT. Protein: CSANRGRPDTQYF.

As for this clonotype: Since a much larger clone is just one base distant, this may be a read error. The V gene is TRBV6-2 or TRBV6-3, the J gene TRBJ2-1; the D is unclear. In germline, CDR1 is MNHEY, CDR2 SVGEGT. V lost 5 bases to trimming and J lost 3 bases, with 14 bases between them. The CDR3 covers 15 residues. The CDR3 bases are TGTGCCAGCAGTCAATCGGAACGGGTCTACAATGAGCAGTTCTTC. Translating gives CASSQSERVYNEQFF.

The count of this clonotype is one. The junction and the germline gene differ at one end; a read error may be behind it. The rearrangement uses TRBV2 and TRBJ2-4, with a possible D match to TRBD1 (5 bases). Germline CDR1 reads SNHLY; CDR2 reads FYNNEI. CDR3 length equals 15 residues. The CDR3 sequence is CASIGVVRRWAGSSF. CDR3 in DNA: TGTGCCAGCATAGGAGTGGTTCGGCGGTGGGCAGGGTCGTCCTTC.

A few counts support this clonotype. The genes are TRBV11-2 and TRBJ2-7, with 7 bases lining up with TRBD2. The CDR3 extends over 15 amino acids. Germline loops: CDR1 SGHAT, CDR2 FQNNGV. V shed 5 bases and J 1 base; nucleotides not matched to a gene: 8. CDR3 DNA sequence: TGTGCCAGCAGCCAAGATTGGGGGGGTTCCTACGAGCAGTACTTC. Translation: CASSQDWGGSYEQYF.

This chain links TRBV20-1 with TRBJ2-5, with D possibly matching TRBD2 (7 bases). The CDR3 consists of 13 residues. Germline V gives CDR1 DFQATT, CDR2 SNEGSKA (reference sequence). The germline V and J ends were trimmed by 7 bases and 2 bases, with 14 bases remaining between them. CDR3 sequence reads: CSGGGGGQETQYF. Here the CDR3 DNA reads TGCAGTGGAGGGGGGGGGGGTCAAGAGACCCAGTACTTC.

This clonotype was detected only a few times. The chain links TRBV19 to TRBJ1-5; TRBD1 matches at 9 bases. The junction had 1 base not matched to a gene; V was cut back by 5 bases and J by 5 bases. The germline CDR1 and CDR2 sequences are LNHDA and SQIVND (reference sequence). This CDR3 has 13 residues. The CDR3 nucleotides read TGTGCCAGTAGTGGGACAGGGTATCAGCCCCAGCATTTT. Its protein product is CASSGTGYQPQHF.

The CDR3, as DNA: TGCAGTGCTAGAGAGACTCTAGCCAAAAACATTCAGTACTTC. Protein: CSARETLAKNIQYF. V is TRBV20-1 and J is TRBJ2-4; unclear D gene. V lost 0 bases to trimming and J lost 0 bases, with 6 bases between them. Germline CDR1 DFQATT, CDR2 SNEGSKA (reference sequence). The CDR3 sequence is 14 residues long.

This clonotype came up many times. The V call is TRBV3-1, the J call TRBJ1-1; no clear D gene. Germline CDR1 is LGHDT and CDR2 is YNNKEL (reference sequence). V was trimmed by 0 bases and J by 1 base, leaving 6 bases between them. This CDR3 is 14 amino acids long. The CDR3 loop is CASSQEGANTEAFF. CDR3 nucleotides: TGTGCCAGCAGCCAAGAGGGAGCGAACACTGAAGCTTTCTTT.

The chain has TRBV28 and TRBJ1-2; no reliable D call. From germline, CDR1 is MDHEN and CDR2 SYDVKM. The CDR3 is made up of 12 amino acids. The V and J ends lost 10 bases and 3 bases respectively, with 12 bases between them. In DNA, the CDR3 is TGTGCCACGAGAGCTAGGGACTATGGCTACACCTTC. Translating gives CATRARDYGYTF.

This clonotype was counted at least ten times. The rearrangement joins TRBV27 to TRBJ2-1; 8 bases fit TRBD2. The germline V gene has CDR1 MNHEY and CDR2 SMNVEV (reference sequence). Trimming cost V 5 bases and J 0 bases; bases outside gene matches: 6. The CDR3 extends over 16 amino acids. The CDR3 loop is CASSHSGTGSYNEQFF. The CDR3 nucleotides are TGTGCCAGCAGTCATAGCGGGACGGGCTCCTACAATGAGCAGTTCTTC.

About this clonotype itself: The germline gene is not matched at one end of the junction; a read error may be the cause. The genes are TRBV6-4 and TRBJ2-7; TRBD1 matches at 9 bases. CDR3 length equals 15 residues. Per the germline V gene, CDR1 is MRHNA and CDR2 is SNTAGT. CDR3 loop: CASSYSTGGSYEQYF. DNA for the CDR3: TGTGCCAGCAGTTACTCTACAGGGGGCAGCTACGAGCAGTACTTC.

This clonotype has a count of ten or more. This chain connects TRBV5-1 to TRBJ2-3; possibly TRBD2 for D (5 bases). V lost 0 bases, J lost 7 bases, and 15 bases lay in between. Germline lookup yields CDR1 SGHRS and CDR2 YFSETQ. CDR3 size: 15 residues. This CDR3 is CASSLDAAGLNTQYF. Written as DNA, the CDR3 is TGCGCCAGCAGCTTGGACGCCGCGGGTCTAAATACGCAGTATTTT.

There are many counts of this clonotype. The chain uses TRBV11-2 and TRBJ2-7; a weak D match, TRBD2 (6 bases). The V end lost 5 bases, the J end lost 1 base, and 18 bases lay between the germline ends. The CDR3 has 16 residues. The germline V gene encodes CDR1 SGHAT and CDR2 FQNNGV. The CDR3 protein is CASSPTKIGGSYEQYF. The CDR3 region has the DNA TGTGCCAGCAGCCCCACTAAGATCGGGGGATCCTACGAGCAGTACTTC.

CDR3 sequence: CASSFQRSGGSSYNEQFF. CDR3 nucleotides: TGCGCCAGCAGCTTTCAACGGTCCGGAGGGAGCTCCTACAATGAGCAGTTCTTC. J is TRBJ2-1 and V is TRBV5-1; possible D gene TRBD2, 6 bases. V lost 2 bases and J 0 bases, leaving 18 bases between the germline ends. Germline-derived CDR1 and CDR2 are SGHRS and YFSETQ. The CDR3 is made up of 18 amino acids.

The rearrangement joins TRBV19 to TRBJ1-3; D gene unclear. CDR3 length: 15 residues. Trimming took 4 bases from V and 0 from J, leaving 10 bases between them. Germline assignment: CDR1 LNHDA and CDR2 SQIVND (reference sequence). CDR3 DNA: TGTGCCAGTAGTAAGCTCATCTACTCTGGAAACACCATATATTTT. This sequence encodes CASSKLIYSGNTIYF.

This clonotype was seen many times. The CDR3 sequence is CASSYSSTNYGYTF. In DNA form, the CDR3 reads TGTGCCAGCAGTTACTCGAGCACTAACTATGGCTACACCTTC. The chain carries TRBV6-5 and TRBJ1-2; no firm D call. Germline CDR1 reads MNHEY; CDR2 reads SVGAGI. Trimming took off 0 bases at V and 0 bases at J, with 5 bases between the two ends. The CDR3 contains 14 residues.

This clonotype was observed a few times. Compared with germline, one end of the junction differs, possibly owing to a read error. The chain combines TRBV5-1 with TRBJ2-7, with D perhaps matching TRBD1 or TRBD2 (7 bases each). CDR1 is SGHRS and CDR2 is YFSETQ in the germline V gene. The CDR3 has 13 residues. CDR3 amino acids: CASSGTDEYEQYF. CDR3 coding DNA: TGTGCCAGCAGCGGGACAGATGAATACGAGCAGTACTTC.